The 7 T cell receptor beta chains reported below all come from one sample, sequenced in a study of neurological immune-mediated disorders. TCRdb re-called the 5' RACE reads with MiXCR, one entry per CDR3 protein. The data show about 24,000 distinct CDR3 sequences, 13% seen once. The sequencing sample was made of PBMCs. The receptors were sampled from a woman between 35 and 50 years old with HTLV-1-associated myelopathy (HAM/TSP).

By proportion, this clonotype is medium-sized (0.01 to 0.1%). The genes are TRBV20-1 and TRBJ2-1; weak D call: TRBD2 (6 bases). Germline V lookup: CDR1 DFQATT, CDR2 SNEGSKA (reference sequence). The V end was cut by 1 base, the J end by 12 bases, with 10 bases between. The CDR3 consists of 11 residues. CDR3 sequence: CSARVGGLQFF. CDR3 sequence (DNA): TGCAGTGCTAGAGTAGGAGGGCTGCAGTTCTTC.

This clonotype has a count of ten or more. The rearrangement links TRBV5-1 to TRBJ1-1; no clear D gene. The CDR3 runs to 15 residues. Germline-derived CDR1 and CDR2 are SGHRS and YFSETQ. With 0 bases removed from V and 1 base from J, the gap between germline ends came to 10 bases. The CDR3 loop reads CASSLVGQPNTEAFF. The CDR3 nucleotides read TGCGCCAGCAGCTTGGTTGGCCAGCCGAACACTGAAGCTTTCTTT.

This clonotype occurred many times. The chain couples TRBV12-3 or TRBV12-4 to TRBJ2-3; D not resolved. V was pared by 3 bases and J by 9 bases, with 13 bases between. This CDR3 contains 13 residues. The CDR3 nucleotides read TGTGCCAGCAGTTTTTCGACTCTTGGGACGCAGTATTTT. This sequence encodes CASSFSTLGTQYF.

This clonotype was picked up many times. The chain employs TRBV4-1 and TRBJ2-5, with 7 positions matching TRBD2. The length of the CDR3 is 15 residues. CDR1 is MGHRA and CDR2 is YSYEKL in the germline V gene. The J segment lost 1 base and the V segment lost 2 bases, leaving 4 bases of the junction unmatched. The CDR3 DNA is TGCGCCAGCAGCCAAAGGGACTATCTCCAAGAGACCCAGTACTTC. Protein product: CASSQRDYLQETQYF.

This clonotype was seen ten or more times. The V gene is TRBV5-1, the J gene TRBJ1-2; weak D call: TRBD1 (5 bases). Germline lookup yields CDR1 SGHRS and CDR2 YFSETQ. With 4 bases removed from V and 5 bases from J, the gap between germline ends came to 18 bases. The CDR3 extends over 15 amino acids. The CDR3 DNA sequence: TGCGCCAGCAGCCCCGGGACCCACCTAGATTATGGCTACACCTTC. This encodes CASSPGTHLDYGYTF.

The gene calls are TRBV10-3 and TRBJ2-5; 7 nucleotides agree with TRBD2. Losses at the gene ends were 6 bases for V and 0 bases for J; bases not matched to a gene: 10. CDR3 size: 16 residues. CDR1 and CDR2 from the germline V gene are ENHRY and SYGVKD. The CDR3, as DNA: TGTGCCATCAGCCCGCATGGGGCGGGGGACCAAGAGACCCAGTACTTC. It codes for CAISPHGAGDQETQYF.

This clonotype was observed many times. J is TRBJ1-6 and V is TRBV10-1, with TRBD1 as a possible D gene (5 bases). This CDR3 spans 13 amino acids. V lost 3 bases, J lost 10 bases, and 10 bases lay in between. CDR1 and CDR2 from the germline V gene are WNHNN and SYGVQD (reference sequence). The CDR3: CASSETWGSPLHF. The CDR3 DNA is TGCGCCAGCAGTGAAACCTGGGGGTCACCCCTCCACTTT.